A selection of T cell receptor beta chains follows, all from one sample in a study of identical twins. TCRdb reprocessed the 5' RACE reads via MiXCR and lists one record per CDR3 protein. The table has a few hundred thousand distinct CDR3 sequences, roughly 20% seen once. Sequencing input: naive T cells sorted from blood. These TCRs come from a man aged 45 to 65 in good health. The CDR3 runs from the conserved cysteine through the conserved F or W. A D gene is named only where the DNA matches it firmly. The listing skips clone size in some rows; elsewhere it reads once, few, many or a size class.

V	J	size	D	CDR3	DNA
TRBV7-2	TRBJ1-1	many	TRBD1	CASSLGLVRGRIEAFF	TGTGCCAGCAGCTTAGGCTTGGTCAGGGGGCGGATTGAAGCTTTCTTT
TRBV7-9	TRBJ1-6	few	.	CASSSQGPTGSPLHF	TGTGCCAGCAGCTCCCAGGGCCCTACGGGCTCACCCCTCCACTTT
TRBV7-2	TRBJ2-2	.	TRBD2	CASSPAGGPNTGELFF	TGTGCCAGCAGTCCAGCGGGGGGGCCGAACACCGGGGAGCTGTTTTTT
TRBV19	TRBJ2-6	.	.	CASSDGFSGANVLTF	TGTGCCAGCAGCGACGGTTTCTCTGGGGCCAACGTCCTGACTTTC
TRBV6-1	TRBJ1-6	many	TRBD1	CASSEARQGRSPLHF	TGTGCCAGCAGTGAAGCGAGACAGGGGCGTTCACCCCTCCACTTT
TRBV6-1	TRBJ2-3	.	.	CASSRQWGVADTQYF	TGTGCCAGCAGTCGACAGTGGGGGGTCGCAGATACGCAGTATTTT
TRBV7-9	TRBJ2-1	.	.	CASSFGTGVGEQFF	TGTGCCAGCAGCTTCGGAACGGGTGTGGGTGAGCAGTTCTTC
TRBV29-1	TRBJ1-2	many	TRBD1	CSVEGDSIYGYTF	TGCAGCGTTGAAGGGGACAGTATTTATGGCTACACCTTC
TRBV3-1	TRBJ2-3	few	.	CASSQDRVTDTQYF	TGTGCCAGCAGCCAAGATCGAGTCACAGATACGCAGTATTTT
TRBV12-3/TRBV12-4	TRBJ2-7	.	.	CASSFFQGLTYEQYF	TGTGCCAGCAGTTTTTTCCAGGGGCTCACCTACGAGCAGTACTTC
TRBV5-6	TRBJ2-1	many	.	CASSFGTLYNEQFF	TGTGCCAGCAGCTTCGGTACGCTTTACAATGAGCAGTTCTTC
TRBV6-5	TRBJ2-3	many	TRBD1	CASSYGTGSRSTDTQYF	TGTGCCAGCAGTTACGGGACAGGGAGTCGGAGCACAGATACGCAGTATTTT
TRBV7-6	TRBJ2-7	.	.	CASSPEYRGGEQYF	TGTGCCAGCAGCCCCGAATACAGGGGGGGCGAGCAGTACTTC
TRBV2	TRBJ2-3	many	TRBD2	CASKRGVRTDTQYF	TGTGCCAGCAAGCGGGGGGTCCGAACAGATACGCAGTATTTT
TRBV13	TRBJ2-7	.	.	CASSLGPGSYEQYF	TGTGCCAGCAGCTTAGGCCCCGGCTCCTACGAGCAGTACTTC
TRBV5-1	TRBJ1-1	.	.	CASSFSGIEAFF	TGCGCCAGCAGCTTTTCAGGGATTGAAGCTTTCTTT
TRBV6-5	TRBJ1-4	many	TRBD1	CASSSYRGHNEKLFF	TGTGCCAGCAGTTCGTACAGGGGGCATAATGAAAAACTGTTTTTT
TRBV27	TRBJ2-1	.	TRBD1	CASSLWGQTWKDEQFF	TGTGCCAGCAGTTTATGGGGACAGACGTGGAAGGATGAGCAGTTCTTC
TRBV12-3/TRBV12-4	TRBJ1-6	few	.	CASRKDSSYSPLHF	TGTGCCAGCAGGAAGGACAGCAGTTATTCACCCCTCCACTTT
TRBV5-4	TRBJ2-3	many	.	CASSQNGGAGTDTQYF	TGTGCCAGCAGCCAAAACGGCGGGGCAGGCACAGATACGCAGTATTTT
TRBV5-5	TRBJ2-2	many	.	CASSFRTEGGELFF	TGTGCCAGCAGTTTTAGGACGGAGGGGGGGGAGCTGTTTTTT
TRBV7-2	TRBJ2-4	few	.	CASSWRGALAKNIQYF	TGTGCCAGCAGTTGGCGGGGCGCTTTAGCCAAAAACATTCAGTACTTC
TRBV20-1	TRBJ2-7	many	TRBD2	CSARPLAGEYEQYF	TGCAGTGCTAGACCACTAGCGGGAGAATACGAGCAGTACTTC
TRBV5-5	TRBJ1-5	many	TRBD1	CASSFEGAGNQPQHF	TGTGCCAGCAGCTTCGAGGGGGCAGGCAATCAGCCCCAGCATTTT
TRBV4-3	TRBJ2-3	.	TRBD2	CASSQGGGAGDTQYF	TGCGCCAGCAGCCAAGGCGGGGGGGCCGGAGATACGCAGTATTTT
TRBV7-2	TRBJ1-1	.	.	CASSLATTSEAFF	TGTGCCAGCAGCTTAGCCACAACGTCTGAAGCTTTCTTT
TRBV29-1	TRBJ2-7	once	.	CSVDQGSYEQYF	TGCAGCGTTGATCAGGGGTCCTACGAGCAGTACTTC
TRBV20-1	TRBJ2-3	few	TRBD2	CSAGTSGSGDTQYF	TGCAGTGCCGGGACTAGCGGGAGTGGAGATACGCAGTATTTT
TRBV7-3	TRBJ2-5	.	.	CASSPDGGRGLETQYF	TGTGCCAGCAGCCCCGACGGGGGACGGGGCTTAGAGACCCAGTACTTC
TRBV5-6	TRBJ2-5	many	TRBD1	CASSAGTGRGIQETQYF	TGTGCCAGCAGCGCAGGGACAGGGAGGGGGATCCAAGAGACCCAGTACTTC
TRBV5-1	TRBJ2-1	many	.	CASSRTNNEQFF	TGCGCCAGCAGCCGGACGAACAATGAGCAGTTCTTC
TRBV6-2/TRBV6-3	TRBJ1-2	many	.	CASRQVTGYGYTF	TGTGCCAGCAGACAGGTGACAGGCTATGGCTACACCTTC
TRBV11-1	TRBJ1-4	few	TRBD1	CASSLTRLLGQGGEKLFF	TGTGCCAGCAGCTTAACGAGGCTCCTAGGACAGGGAGGTGAAAAACTGTTTTTT
TRBV28	TRBJ1-1	few	TRBD1	CASSSPGQSMNTEAFF	TGTGCCAGCAGTTCACCGGGACAGAGCATGAACACTGAAGCTTTCTTT
TRBV7-6	TRBJ2-7	few	.	CASSAGAPYEQYF	TGTGCCAGCAGCGCAGGGGCCCCCTACGAGCAGTACTTC
TRBV7-2	TRBJ2-1	.	.	CASSPEGVHEQFF	TGTGCCAGCAGCCCAGAGGGGGTCCACGAGCAGTTCTTC
TRBV18	TRBJ2-1	.	TRBD2	CASQRGGAAYNEQFF	TGTGCCAGCCAGCGGGGGGGAGCAGCCTACAATGAGCAGTTCTTC
TRBV20-1	TRBJ2-7	.	.	CSATPDSYFSYEQYF	TGCAGTGCTACCCCCGACAGCTATTTCTCCTACGAGCAGTACTTC
TRBV20-1	TRBJ2-1	.	.	CSAAGRTYNEQFF	TGCAGTGCCGCGGGACGGACATACAATGAGCAGTTCTTC
TRBV20-1	TRBJ2-2	.	TRBD2	CSAMGLAEYTGELFF	TGCAGTGCTATGGGACTAGCGGAGTACACCGGGGAGCTGTTTTTT
TRBV20-1	TRBJ2-1	.	TRBD2	CSASRLAGAPDRNEQFF	TGCAGTGCTAGCCGACTAGCGGGAGCCCCTGATAGAAATGAGCAGTTCTTC
TRBV11-2	TRBJ2-2	.	.	CASSLGGYAGELFF	TGTGCCAGCAGCTTAGGAGGGTACGCCGGGGAGCTGTTTTTT
TRBV7-3	TRBJ2-1	.	.	CASSATPGPEQFF	TGTGCCAGCAGCGCCACGCCGGGACCCGAGCAGTTCTTC
TRBV28	TRBJ2-5	many	TRBD2	CASSSGLAGVRETQYF	TGTGCCAGCAGTTCGGGACTAGCGGGAGTAAGAGAGACCCAGTACTTC
TRBV4-3	TRBJ2-7	few	.	CASSQDLVSPYEQYF	TGCGCCAGCAGCCAAGATCTGGTATCTCCCTACGAGCAGTACTTC
TRBV6-2/TRBV6-3	TRBJ2-3	many	.	CASSLRGGYVADTQYF	TGTGCCAGCAGCCTCCGGGGCGGCTATGTTGCAGATACGCAGTATTTT
TRBV5-1	TRBJ2-1	many	TRBD2	CASSLLAGGRNEQFF	TGTGCCAGCAGCTTGCTAGCGGGAGGCCGCAATGAGCAGTTCTTC
TRBV12-3/TRBV12-4	TRBJ2-7	.	TRBD2	CASQRGTTYEQYF	TGTGCCAGCCAGCGGGGGACTACCTACGAGCAGTACTTC
TRBV7-6	TRBJ2-2	.	.	CASSSRAEGGELFF	TGTGCCAGCAGTTCCCGGGCAGAGGGCGGGGAGCTGTTTTTT
TRBV4-2	TRBJ2-7	.	.	CASSQASAGRYEQYF	TGTGCCAGCAGCCAGGCCAGCGCGGGCCGCTACGAGCAGTACTTC
TRBV7-9	TRBJ2-2	.	.	CASSVLALNTGELFF	TGTGCCAGCAGCGTCCTCGCCCTGAACACCGGGGAGCTGTTTTTT
TRBV7-2	TRBJ2-7	many	TRBD2	CASSSLAGGFYEQYF	TGTGCCAGCAGCTCACTAGCGGGAGGCTTCTACGAGCAGTACTTC
TRBV28	TRBJ1-2	few	.	CASRLPGTNYGYTF	TGTGCCAGCAGACTGCCGGGAACTAACTATGGCTACACCTTC
TRBV6-5	TRBJ2-2	many	.	CASSWGAGKNGELFF	TGTGCCAGCAGTTGGGGGGCGGGGAAGAACGGGGAGCTGTTTTTT